Below are 9 T cell receptor beta chains sequenced from a single sample in a study of T cells in Graves' hyperthyroidism and ophthalmopathy. Amplified regions were TCR beta CDR3 sequences from RNA transcripts. First-round RT-PCR with HTBI primers amplified the TCR CDR3 region. One entry per CDR3 protein, called by TCRdb with MiXCR from the multiplex PCR reads. The data contain roughly 260,000 distinct CDR3 sequences, about 15% of them singletons. The specimen was blood. The receptors originated from a middle-aged woman with Graves' hyperthyroidism that later progressed to Graves' ophthalmopathy.

This clonotype was recorded many times. The chain recombines TRBV7-9 with TRBJ1-3; a possible D gene is TRBD1 (6 bases). Germline CDR1 reads SEHNR; CDR2 reads FQNEAQ (reference sequence). The CDR3 length is 17 residues. Trimming removed 7 bases at V and 0 bases at J, with 19 bases between. The DNA for the CDR3 is TGTGCCAGCATCCAGGGGTTCTCTGATAACTCTGGAAACACCATATATTTT. Translated: CASIQGFSDNSGNTIYF.

In its sample, this clonotype was seen many times. This chain connects TRBV3-1 to TRBJ2-1; 9 bases fit TRBD2. CDR3 length: 16 residues. The V gene end was trimmed by 0 bases and the J gene end by 3 bases; junction bases not matched to a gene: 3. Germline loops: CDR1 LGHDT, CDR2 YNNKEL (reference sequence). The CDR3 loop reads CASSQDGAGGYNEQFF. CDR3 DNA sequence: TGTGCCAGCAGCCAAGATGGAGCGGGAGGCTACAATGAGCAGTTCTTC.

This clonotype showed up many times. The J gene is TRBJ2-7, the V gene TRBV2; 10 positions match TRBD2. The germline V gene has CDR1 SNHLY and CDR2 FYNNEI. J was trimmed by 4 bases and V by 6 bases; bases with no gene match: 3. The CDR3 totals 13 residues. The DNA for the CDR3 is TGTGCCAGCAGGGGGACTAGCGTGTACGAGCAGTACTTC. It codes for CASRGTSVYEQYF.

Many counts were recorded for this clonotype. The chain carries TRBV12-3 or TRBV12-4 and TRBJ2-3; 11 bases map to TRBD2. CDR3 length: 23 residues. The V gene end was trimmed by 1 base and the J gene end by 2 bases; junction bases not matched to a gene: 23. CDR3: CASSLGLAGISLYLLSSTDTQYF. As DNA, the CDR3 is TGTGCCAGCAGTTTAGGACTAGCGGGAATCTCCCTCTACCTTCTATCTTCCACAGATACGCAGTATTTT.

The chain is built from TRBV14 and TRBJ2-2; 8 bases match TRBD1. The CDR3 contains 16 residues. The trim removed 6 bases at V and 4 bases at J, leaving 10 bases unmatched. The germline CDR1 and CDR2 sequences are SGHDN and FVKESK. DNA for the CDR3: TGTGCCAGCAGGGACAACAGGGGGTTAAGCACCGGGGAGCTGTTTTTT. It codes for CASRDNRGLSTGELFF.

There are many counts of this clonotype. V is TRBV18 and J is TRBJ1-2, with TRBD1 matching 9 bases. V dropped 5 bases and J dropped 5; count of bases not matched to a gene: 9. Germline V CDR1 and CDR2: KGHSH, LQKENI. CDR3 length: 15 residues. As DNA, the CDR3 is TGTGCCAGCTCAAAGTTCCGGGACAGGGATTATGGCTACACCTTC. As protein: CASSKFRDRDYGYTF.

As to this clonotype: This sequence may be a read error, since a much larger clone differs from it by one base. This chain connects TRBV5-1 to TRBJ1-6, with 7 bases identical to TRBD1. V was clipped by 3 bases and J by 6 bases; unmatched bases: 9. Germline V lookup: CDR1 SGHRS, CDR2 YFSETQ. The CDR3 length is 16 residues. Written as DNA, the CDR3 is TGCGCCAGCAGCTACGAACCTCAGGGGGTTAATTCACCCCTCCACTTT. This sequence encodes CASSYEPQGVNSPLHF.

This clonotype was seen repeatedly, ten times or more. Written as DNA, the CDR3 is TGTGCCAGCGGATCCTCGGGGTTGACCACTGAAGCTTTCTTT. It translates to CASGSSGLTTEAFF. The rearrangement joins TRBV28 to TRBJ1-1, with no clear D. The V and J ends lost 8 bases and 4 bases respectively, with 17 bases between them. CDR1 is MDHEN and CDR2 is SYDVKM in the germline V gene. This CDR3 is 14 amino acids long.

Ten or more counts support this clonotype. The J gene is TRBJ1-1, the V gene TRBV5-1; D may be TRBD1 (6 bases). V shed 2 bases and J shed 7 bases, with 15 bases lying between them. Germline values: CDR1 SGHRS, CDR2 YFSETQ. CDR3 size: 14 residues. The CDR3 protein is CASSFYGTPFEAFF. CDR3 sequence (DNA): TGCGCCAGCAGCTTCTACGGGACACCATTTGAAGCTTTCTTT.